This T cell receptor beta chain was observed in a study of blood T cells in healthy people across ages. The CDR3 loop spans 14 amino acids. V lost 3 bases to trimming and J lost 7 bases; unmatched junction nucleotides: 5. Germline assignment: CDR1 SGHKS and CDR2 YYEKEE (reference sequence). As concerns this clonotype: Its antigen is not identified.

Study-wide results and limits: A strong correlation was seen between TCR beta diversity and naive T cell percentage.

A second PCR, run for about 7 to 12 cycles, used a sample-barcoded 5' primer plus a J-beta primer mix. Through a template-switch adaptor with 12 random nucleotides, each cDNA molecule received a tag. Any given sample supplied a minimum of 3 million CDR3-containing paired-end reads. TCRdb reprocessed the 5' RACE reads via MiXCR and lists one record per CDR3 protein. The sample lists about 680,000 distinct CDR3 sequences, 45% to 50% seen once, with roughly a third in the top ten. V usage is TRBV5-5 and J usage is TRBJ1-4; 8 positions match TRBD1. This receptor was identified in a woman aged 55-69 years in good health. The sample taken for sequencing was blood. The CDR3: CASSSDRGGEKLFF. DNA of the CDR3: TGTGCCAGCAGCTCTGACAGGGGAGGTGAAAAACTGTTTTTT. The complete variable domain, with remaining parts taken from reference TRBV5-5 and TRBJ1-4, reads DAGVTQSPTHLIKTRGQQVTLRCSPISGHKSVSWYQQVLGQGPQFIFQYYEKEERGRGNFPDRFSARQFPNYSSELNVNALLLGDSALYLCASSSDRGGEKLFFGSGTQLSVL.